These T cell receptor beta chains were read from a single sample in a study of spatial heterogeneity in lung cancer. TCRdb ran MiXCR on the 5' RACE reads and lists one entry per CDR3 protein. The repertoire holds roughly 9,900 distinct CDR3 sequences, with around 6.3% as singletons. The sample was lung tumor tissue, taken at surgery. The receptor source for this set is a female donor with early-stage non-small cell lung cancer. Both conserved end residues are trimmed from each CDR3. The order of the fields is J gene, V gene, CDR3 protein.

j_call: TRBJ1-2
v_call: TRBV28
cdr3_aa: ASWGQGARGYT

j_call: TRBJ1-2
v_call: TRBV7-3
cdr3_aa: ASSLTAGALGGYT

j_call: TRBJ2-1
v_call: TRBV7-2
cdr3_aa: ASSPQSSGAYNEQF

j_call: TRBJ2-7
v_call: TRBV27
cdr3_aa: ASSLSKGREQY

j_call: TRBJ1-1
v_call: TRBV5-1
cdr3_aa: ASSWDRGNTEAF

j_call: TRBJ2-5
v_call: TRBV18
cdr3_aa: ASSPNQETQY

j_call: TRBJ2-5
v_call: TRBV27
cdr3_aa: ASSSPIRAGGWETQY

j_call: TRBJ2-2
v_call: TRBV20-1
cdr3_aa: SAQGPVYANTGELF

j_call: TRBJ2-7
v_call: TRBV4-3
cdr3_aa: ASSQSSRARSEQY

j_call: TRBJ1-1
v_call: TRBV20-1
cdr3_aa: SARPGGRTEAF